This T cell receptor beta chain stems from a study of T cell repertoires in cytomegalovirus infection. Study-level background: The authors used CMV epitopes that were HLA-C-restricted (recently identified) and HLA-B-restricted (well studied). Public TCR beta signature analysis indicated the presence of both CMV infection and matching HLA type.

Study outcomes and limitations: HLA-C-restricted, CMV-specific TCR beta clonotypes were dominant ex vivo. Based on cumulative public TCR beta family frequency, carriers of CMV plus the relevant HLA were identified.

Each CDR3 protein is one row after TCRdb ran MiXCR on the reads. The profile covers approximately 910,000 distinct CDR3 sequences, with around 29% appearing a single time and roughly 13% taken by the ten largest. This CDR3 comprises 13 residues. The junction had 7 bases not matched to a gene; V was cut back by 9 bases and J by 6 bases. CDR1 and CDR2 from the germline V gene are SGHVS and FNYEAQ. This clonotype was observed a handful of times. As yet, its antigen is unknown. Sample: cultured CD8+ T cells from PBMCs, taken from culture after CMV antigen stimulation. The chain recombines TRBV7-6 with TRBJ2-2, with TRBD1 matching 7 bases. This clonotype originated in a human donor in good health (CMV status not recorded). Some clones in this sample may be carry-over from other donors' samples. The CDR3 is CASDRVGSGELFF. Written as DNA, the CDR3 is TGTGCCAGTGACAGGGTTGGGTCCGGGGAGCTGTTTTTT.